This T cell receptor beta chain was documented in a study of T cell changes during pregnancy in multiple sclerosis. The CDR3 extends over 15 amino acids. Germline assignment: CDR1 MRHNA and CDR2 SNTAGT. The ends were cut back, 2 bases at V and 3 bases at J, with 8 bases in the middle. Assay used: immunoSEQ multiplex PCR; TCRdb lists only in-frame clones, some missing. The profile covers 20,000 to 25,000 clones, with around four fifths appearing a single time and around 14% taken by the ten largest. This clonotype was obtained from a female donor in good health, enrolled as a control in a pregnancy study. Sequences were derived from CD8+ T cells from peripheral blood mononuclear cells, sampled in the first trimester of pregnancy. V gene TRBV6-4 combines with J gene TRBJ2-6, with a tentative D call TRBD2 (5 bases). As DNA, the CDR3 is TGTGCCAGCAGTGACGCCGGGGATGGGGCCAACGTCCTGACTTTC. This translates into CASSDAGDGANVLTF.